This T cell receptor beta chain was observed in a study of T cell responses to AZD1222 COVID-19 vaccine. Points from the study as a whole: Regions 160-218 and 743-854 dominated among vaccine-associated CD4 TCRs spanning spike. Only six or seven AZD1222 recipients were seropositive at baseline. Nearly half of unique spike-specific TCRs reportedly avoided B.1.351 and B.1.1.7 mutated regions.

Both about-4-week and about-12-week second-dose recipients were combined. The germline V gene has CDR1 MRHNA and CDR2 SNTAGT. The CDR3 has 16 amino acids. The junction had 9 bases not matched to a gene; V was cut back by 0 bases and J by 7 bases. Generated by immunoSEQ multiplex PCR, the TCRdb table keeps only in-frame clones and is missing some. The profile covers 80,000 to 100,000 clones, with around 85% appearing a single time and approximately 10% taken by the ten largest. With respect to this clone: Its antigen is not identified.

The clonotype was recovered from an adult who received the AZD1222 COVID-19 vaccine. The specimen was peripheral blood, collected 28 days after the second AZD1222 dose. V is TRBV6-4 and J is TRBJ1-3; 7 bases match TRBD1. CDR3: CASSDSPSGGGNTIYF. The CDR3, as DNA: TGTGCCAGCAGTGACTCCCCATCAGGGGGGGGTAACACCATATATTTT.